Reported below is one T cell receptor beta chain. Since no conserved phenylalanine or tryptophan closes the CDR3, a read error is the likely cause. From RNA transcripts, TCR beta CDR3 regions were amplified. With the HTBI primer set, the TCR CDR3 went through a first round of RT-PCR. MiXCR, applied by TCRdb to the multiplex PCR reads, yields one record per CDR3 protein. The data hold 550,000 to 800,000 distinct CDR3 sequences, with roughly a sixth observed a single time. Looked up from germline, CDR1 is SGDLS and CDR2 is YYNGEE. The CDR3 has 13 amino acids. V lost 3 bases, J lost 0 bases, and 6 bases lay in between. The sample originates from a study of T cells in Graves' hyperthyroidism and ophthalmopathy.

The sequencing sample was made of blood. The receptor's source is a man between 50 and 59 years old with Graves' hyperthyroidism. The rearrangement joins TRBV9 to TRBJ1-1; unclear D gene. In nucleotides, the CDR3 is TGTGCCAGCAGCGGTACACTGAACACTGAAGCTTTCGTT. As protein: CASSGTLNTEAFV.